The 3 T cell receptor beta chains reported below all come from one sample, sequenced in a study of shared clonotypes between healthy human individuals. The assay was immunoSEQ multiplex PCR, and TCRdb's table has in-frame clones only and misses some. The sample includes about 590,000 clones, less than 97% of them seen just once. Terminally differentiated effector memory CD45RA+ cells were excluded by CCR7 positive selection of CD45RO-negative cells. Sequencing was carried out using naive CD8+ T cells sorted from blood. Receptor source: a woman between 25 and 40 years old in good health.

A single count supports this clone. The chain couples TRBV28 to TRBJ1-5; D is unresolved. The CDR3 length is 14 residues. Germline V lookup: CDR1 MDHEN, CDR2 SYDVKM. Trimming cost V 5 bases and J 7 bases, with 15 bases left between them. CDR3 nucleotides: TGTGCCAGCAGTAAGGACCGACTTTGGCAGCCCCAGCATTTT. Encoded protein: CASSKDRLWQPQHF.

J is TRBJ2-5 and V is TRBV7-2, with unresolved D. The CDR3 is made up of 12 amino acids. Germline V lookup: CDR1 SGHTA, CDR2 FQGNSA. V lost 5 bases, J lost 5 bases, and 9 bases lay in between. CDR3 DNA: TGTGCCAGCAGCCTGCCGCGGGAGACCCAGTACTTC. Its translation: CASSLPRETQYF.

This clone appeared a single time. The sample holds other DNA sequences that translate to the same CDR3. V is TRBV28 and J is TRBJ1-3, with D tentatively TRBD1 (5 bases). CDR1 is MDHEN and CDR2 is SYDVKM in the germline V gene. V dropped 3 bases and J dropped 1 base, with 7 bases sitting between them. The CDR3 loop spans 14 amino acids. The DNA for the CDR3 is TGTGCCAGCAGTTTGGGGGAGTCTGGAAACACCATATATTTT. This gives the protein CASSLGESGNTIYF. Filled out from reference TRBV28 and TRBJ1-3, the complete variable domain reads DVKVTQSSRYLVKRTGEKVFLECVQDMDHENMFWYRQDPGLGLRLIYFSYDVKMKEKGDIPEGYSVSREKKERFSLILESASTNQTSMYLCASSLGESGNTIYFGEGSWLTVV.